This TCR beta chain is drawn from a study of beta chain features in type 1 diabetes. Across the study: Healthy donors and patients showed comparable age, gender and cell yields.

This clone occurred a few times. The antigen is unknown. CD45RO/CCR7/CD25/CD127/CD95/CD27 sorting isolated CD4+ naive, central memory, regulatory and stem cell-like memory cells. Expressed TCRB transcripts got sequenced, as all isolated RNA was reverse transcribed. Sequencing was performed with immunoSEQ multiplex PCR; in TCRdb, only in-frame clones are kept and a portion is missing. The table has some 700,000 clones, about an eighth seen once. General study findings and limits: Patients with Type 1 diabetes showed moderately but significantly shorter TCRB CDR3s in all four CD4+ subsets. Sampled from patients, naive, central memory and Treg TCRB repertoires appeared more similar than those sampled from healthy donors. Patients with type 1 diabetes carried fewer insertions and had more deletions at their VDJ junctions.

Germline CDR1 SGHTA, CDR2 FQGNSA. V gave up 2 bases and J gave up 3 bases, with 10 bases separating them. The CDR3 length is 15 residues. The specimen was naive CD4+ T cells from blood. The chain recombines TRBV7-2 with TRBJ2-2; tentative D call: TRBD2 (6 bases). The receptor comes from a man aged 18 to 35 with type 1 diabetes. The DNA of the CDR3 is TGTGCCAGCAGCTTAAGTCGGGGGTACACCGGGGAGCTGTTTTTT. Translated, it gives CASSLSRGYTGELFF.